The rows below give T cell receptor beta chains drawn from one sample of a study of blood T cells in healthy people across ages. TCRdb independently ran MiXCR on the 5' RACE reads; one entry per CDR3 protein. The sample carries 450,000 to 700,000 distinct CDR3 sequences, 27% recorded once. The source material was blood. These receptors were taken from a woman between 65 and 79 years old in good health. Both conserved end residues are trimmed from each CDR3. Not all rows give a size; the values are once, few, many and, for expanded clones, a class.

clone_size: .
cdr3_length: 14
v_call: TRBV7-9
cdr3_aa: ASSLGARGSTDTQY

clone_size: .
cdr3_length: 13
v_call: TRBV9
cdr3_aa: AGSVGTGGNTVAF

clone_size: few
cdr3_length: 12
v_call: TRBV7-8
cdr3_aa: ASSLGHLNTEAF

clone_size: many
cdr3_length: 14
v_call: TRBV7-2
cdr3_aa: ASSLGGGRAKNIQY

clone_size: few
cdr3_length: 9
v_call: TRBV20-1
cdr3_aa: SAGARDTQY

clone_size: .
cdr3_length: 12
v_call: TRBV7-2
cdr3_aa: ASEASGGARTQY

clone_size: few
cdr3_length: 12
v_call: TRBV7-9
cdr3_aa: ASSSPGGLYGYT

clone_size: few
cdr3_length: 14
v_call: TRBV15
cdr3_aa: ATSRDRAANNSPLH

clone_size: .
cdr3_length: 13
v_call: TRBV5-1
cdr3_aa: ASSLGTSSSYEQY

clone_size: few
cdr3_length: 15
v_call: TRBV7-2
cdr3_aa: ASSLVASQASSYEQY

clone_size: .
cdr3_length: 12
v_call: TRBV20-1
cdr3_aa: SASYSGLSDTQY

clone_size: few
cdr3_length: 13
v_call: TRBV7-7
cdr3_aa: ASSRAGILQETQY

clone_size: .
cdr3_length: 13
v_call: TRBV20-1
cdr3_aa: SAFKPGQRSSPLH

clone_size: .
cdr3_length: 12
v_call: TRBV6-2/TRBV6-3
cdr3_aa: ASTRTGTDYEQY

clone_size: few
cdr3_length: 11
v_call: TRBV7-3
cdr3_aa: ASSPHFEAEQY

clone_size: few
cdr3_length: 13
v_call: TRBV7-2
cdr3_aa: ASSLALTGQGGYT

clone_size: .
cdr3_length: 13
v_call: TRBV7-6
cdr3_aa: ASSPLGVGTDTQY

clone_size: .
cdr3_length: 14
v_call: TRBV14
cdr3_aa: ASSPRGRSSGNTIY